This T cell receptor (beta chain) was identified during a study of T cell responses to AZD1222 COVID-19 vaccine. Overall study context: Pooling of second doses given at about 4 or about 12 weeks was done. Study findings and constraints: Baseline seropositives among AZD1222 recipients totaled only five or six.

Generated by immunoSEQ multiplex PCR, the TCRdb table keeps only in-frame clones and is missing some. The table lists approximately 120,000 clones, around nine tenths of them singletons. In germline, CDR1 is SQVTM, CDR2 ANQGSEA. The V gene end was trimmed by 4 bases and the J gene end by 2 bases; junction bases not matched to a gene: 5. The CDR3 sequence is 15 residues long. In the case of this clone: The antigen remains undetermined.

The chain carries TRBV29-1 and TRBJ2-7; 13 bases line up with TRBD2. Specimen: peripheral blood, collected on day 0 of AZD1222 vaccination. This TCR derives from an adult in good health. DNA of the CDR3: TGCAGCGTTGCAGGACTAGCGGGGGATCCCTACGAGCAGTACTTC. Encoded protein: CSVAGLAGDPYEQYF.